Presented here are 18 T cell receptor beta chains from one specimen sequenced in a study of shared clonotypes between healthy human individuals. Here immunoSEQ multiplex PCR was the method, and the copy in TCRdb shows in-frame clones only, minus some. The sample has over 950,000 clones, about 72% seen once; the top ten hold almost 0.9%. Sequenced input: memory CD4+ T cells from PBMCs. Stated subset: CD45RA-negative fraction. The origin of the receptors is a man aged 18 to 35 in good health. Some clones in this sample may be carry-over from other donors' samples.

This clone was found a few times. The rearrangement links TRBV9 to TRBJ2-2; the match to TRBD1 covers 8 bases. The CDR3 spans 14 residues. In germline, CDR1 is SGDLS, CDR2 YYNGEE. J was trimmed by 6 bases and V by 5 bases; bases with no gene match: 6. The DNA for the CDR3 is TGTGCCAGCAGTGGACAGGGCTTGGCCGGGGAGCTGTTTTTT. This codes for CASSGQGLAGELFF.

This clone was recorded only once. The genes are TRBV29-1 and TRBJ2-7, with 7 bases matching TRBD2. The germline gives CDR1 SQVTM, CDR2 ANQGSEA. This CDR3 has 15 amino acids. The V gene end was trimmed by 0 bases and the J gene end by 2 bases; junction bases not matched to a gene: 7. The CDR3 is CSVEERRENTYEQYF. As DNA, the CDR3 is TGCAGCGTTGAAGAGAGGCGGGAGAATACCTACGAGCAGTACTTC.

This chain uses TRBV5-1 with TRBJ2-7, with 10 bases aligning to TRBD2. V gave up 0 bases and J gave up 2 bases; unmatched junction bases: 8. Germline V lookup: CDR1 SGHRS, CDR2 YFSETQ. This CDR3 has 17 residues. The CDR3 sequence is CASSLALGLADTYEQYF. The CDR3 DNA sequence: TGCGCCAGCAGCTTGGCCCTCGGACTAGCGGATACCTACGAGCAGTACTTC.

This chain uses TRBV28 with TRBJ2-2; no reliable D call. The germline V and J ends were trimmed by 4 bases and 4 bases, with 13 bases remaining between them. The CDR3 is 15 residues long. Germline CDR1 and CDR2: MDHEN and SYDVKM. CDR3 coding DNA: TGTGCCAGCAGTTCCCACGGGTCGGGCACCGGGGAGCTGTTTTTT. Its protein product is CASSSHGSGTGELFF.

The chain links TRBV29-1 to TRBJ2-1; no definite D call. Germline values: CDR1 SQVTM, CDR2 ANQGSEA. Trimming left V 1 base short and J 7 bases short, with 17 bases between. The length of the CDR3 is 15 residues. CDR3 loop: CSVEGSVEKLNEQFF. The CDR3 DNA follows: TGCAGCGTTGAAGGGTCAGTAGAGAAATTAAATGAGCAGTTCTTC.

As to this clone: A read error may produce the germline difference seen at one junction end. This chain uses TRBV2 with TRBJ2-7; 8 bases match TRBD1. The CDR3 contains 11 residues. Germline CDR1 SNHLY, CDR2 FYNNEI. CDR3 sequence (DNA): TGTGCCAGCGGACGGACAGGGCGCTGGGACTTC. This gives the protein CASGRTGRWDF.

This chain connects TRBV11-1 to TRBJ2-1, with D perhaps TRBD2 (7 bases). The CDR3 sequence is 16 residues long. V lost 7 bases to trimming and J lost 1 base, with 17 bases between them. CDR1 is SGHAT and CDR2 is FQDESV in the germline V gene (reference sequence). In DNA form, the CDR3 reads TGTGCCAGCAAGGGGGGAGGGGCATATTCCTACAATGAGCAGTTCTTC. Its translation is CASKGGGAYSYNEQFF.

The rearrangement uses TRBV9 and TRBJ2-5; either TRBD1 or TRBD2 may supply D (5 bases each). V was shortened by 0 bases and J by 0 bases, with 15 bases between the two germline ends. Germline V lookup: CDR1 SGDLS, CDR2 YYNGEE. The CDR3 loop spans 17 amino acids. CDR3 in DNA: TGTGCCAGCAGCGTAGGGGTGGGACGGCAGTACCAAGAGACCCAGTACTTC. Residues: CASSVGVGRQYQETQYF.

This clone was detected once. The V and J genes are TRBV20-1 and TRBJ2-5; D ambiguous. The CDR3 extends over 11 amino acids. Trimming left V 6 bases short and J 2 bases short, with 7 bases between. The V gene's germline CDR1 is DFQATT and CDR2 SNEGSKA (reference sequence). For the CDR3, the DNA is TGCAGTGCAAACCCGCAAGAGACCCAGTACTTC. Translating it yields CSANPQETQYF.

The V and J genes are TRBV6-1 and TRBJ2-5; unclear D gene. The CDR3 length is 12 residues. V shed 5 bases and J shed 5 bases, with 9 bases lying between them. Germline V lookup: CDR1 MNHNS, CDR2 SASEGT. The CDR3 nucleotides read TGTGCCAGCAGTCCCACGGGCGAGACCCAGTACTTC. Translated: CASSPTGETQYF.

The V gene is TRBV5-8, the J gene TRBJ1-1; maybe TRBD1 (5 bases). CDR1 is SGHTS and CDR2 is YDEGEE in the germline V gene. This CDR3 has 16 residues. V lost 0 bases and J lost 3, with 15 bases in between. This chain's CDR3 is CASSLDGGNTDTEAFF. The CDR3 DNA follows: TGTGCCAGCAGCTTGGACGGGGGGAACACTGACACTGAAGCTTTCTTT.

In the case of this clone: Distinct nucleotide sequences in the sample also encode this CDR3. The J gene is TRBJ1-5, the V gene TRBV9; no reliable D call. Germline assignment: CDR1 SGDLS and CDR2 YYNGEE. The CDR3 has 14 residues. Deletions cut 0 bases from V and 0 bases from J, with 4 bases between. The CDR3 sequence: CASSVGDSNQPQHF. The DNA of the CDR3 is TGTGCCAGCAGCGTAGGGGATAGCAATCAGCCCCAGCATTTT. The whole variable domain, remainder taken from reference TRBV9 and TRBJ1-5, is DSGVTQTPKHLITATGQRVTLRCSPRSGDLSVYWYQQSLDQGLQFLIQYYNGEERAKGNILERFSAQQFPDLHSELNLSSLELGDSALYFCASSVGDSNQPQHFGDGTRLSIL.

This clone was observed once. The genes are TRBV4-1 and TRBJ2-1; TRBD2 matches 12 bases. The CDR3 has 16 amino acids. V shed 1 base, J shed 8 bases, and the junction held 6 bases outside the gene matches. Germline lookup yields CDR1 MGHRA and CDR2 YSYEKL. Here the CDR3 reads CASSQAGLAGFHEQFF. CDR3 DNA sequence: TGCGCCAGCAGCCAAGCCGGACTAGCGGGATTTCATGAGCAGTTCTTC.

The CDR3 DNA reads TGTGCCAGCAGCCACAAGAGGCAGATTAGCACAGATACGCAGTATTTT. Translation: CASSHKRQISTDTQYF. This rearrangement joins TRBV7-9 to TRBJ2-3; no firm D call. Trimming removed 5 bases from V and 0 bases from J, with 15 bases in between. Germline loops: CDR1 SEHNR, CDR2 FQNEAQ (reference sequence). The CDR3 loop spans 16 amino acids. Full variable domain (rest looked up from reference TRBV7-9 and TRBJ2-3): DTGVSQNPRHKITKRGQNVTFRCDPISEHNRLYWYRQTLGQGPEFLTYFQNEAQLEKSRLLSDRFSAERPKGSFSTLEIQRTEQGDSAMYLCASSHKRQISTDTQYFGPGTRLTVL.

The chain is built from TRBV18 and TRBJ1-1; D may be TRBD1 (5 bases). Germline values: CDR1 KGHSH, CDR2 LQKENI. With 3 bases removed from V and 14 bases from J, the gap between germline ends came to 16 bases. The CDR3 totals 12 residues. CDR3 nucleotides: TGTGCCAGCTCACCCCTGACAGCCCAGCCCTTCTTT. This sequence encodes CASSPLTAQPFF.

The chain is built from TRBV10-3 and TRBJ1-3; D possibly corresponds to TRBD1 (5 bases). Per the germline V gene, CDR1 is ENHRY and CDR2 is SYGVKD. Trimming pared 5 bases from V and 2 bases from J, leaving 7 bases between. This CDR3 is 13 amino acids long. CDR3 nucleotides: TGTGCCATCAGTCTAGGGGCTGGAAACACCATATATTTT. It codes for CAISLGAGNTIYF.

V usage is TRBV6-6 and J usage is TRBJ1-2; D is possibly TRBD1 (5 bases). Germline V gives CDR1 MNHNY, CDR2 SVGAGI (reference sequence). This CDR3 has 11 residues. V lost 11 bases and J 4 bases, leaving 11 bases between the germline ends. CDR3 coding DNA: TGTGCCGGACGGGGGGGCTATGGCTACACCTTC. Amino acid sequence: CAGRGGYGYTF.

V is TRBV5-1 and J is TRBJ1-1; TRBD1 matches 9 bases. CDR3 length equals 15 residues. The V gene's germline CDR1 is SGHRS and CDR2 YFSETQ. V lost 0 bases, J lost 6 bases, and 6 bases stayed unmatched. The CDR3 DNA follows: TGCGCCAGCAGCTTGGCCTGGGACAGGGTTTCTGAAGCTTTCTTT. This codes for CASSLAWDRVSEAFF.